The clone carrying this T cell receptor beta chain occurred once. Data came from immunoSEQ multiplex PCR; TCRdb stores just in-frame clones and leaves some out. The sample has 150,000 to 200,000 clones, almost 90% seen once; the top ten hold around 5%. This record belongs to a study of control samples from healthy donors and cancer patients. The CDR3 is 15 residues long. Trimming took off 1 base at V and 2 bases at J, with 10 bases between the two ends. CDR1 and CDR2 (germline): LNHNV, YYDKDF (reference sequence). The clonotype comes from a woman aged 25 to 39 in good health. Specimen: blood. The rearrangement uses TRBV15 and TRBJ2-3; D possibly corresponds to TRBD1 (6 bases). The DNA of the CDR3 is TGTGCCACCAGCAGAGTTGGGGGCGCCACAGATACGCAGTATTTT. Translating it yields CATSRVGGATDTQYF.